The sequence of this TCR beta chain was determined in a study of T cell clonality in common variable immunodeficiency. Patients and controls were mostly of Caucasian heritage. This clone came up many times. The antigen remains unidentified. Sequencing ends 3 residues short of the CDR3 end; the germline J gene provides the rest. CVID and control samples used equivalent genomic DNA input. Assay used: immunoSEQ multiplex PCR; TCRdb lists only in-frame clones, some missing. There are 40,000 to 45,000 clones in the sample, none observed a single time. Findings and limits, study-wide: Compared with controls, CVID subjects had fewer shared TCRbeta clones. TCRbeta clonality was increased in CVID versus healthy controls.

V shed 7 bases, J shed 7 bases, and the junction held 18 bases outside the gene matches. The CDR3 has 15 amino acids. Per the germline V gene, CDR1 is SQVTM and CDR2 is ANQGSEA. The J gene is TRBJ2-5, the V gene TRBV29-1; 7 bases are shared with TRBD1. This sequence originates from a person aged 18 to 75 in good health. Sequenced material: peripheral blood mononuclear cells. CDR3 DNA (partial): TGCAGCGCTGGGCACCCGGGACAGTTCGAAGGGACC. Protein: CSAGHPGQFEGT. The complete CDR3 protein is CSAGHPGQFEGTQYF.